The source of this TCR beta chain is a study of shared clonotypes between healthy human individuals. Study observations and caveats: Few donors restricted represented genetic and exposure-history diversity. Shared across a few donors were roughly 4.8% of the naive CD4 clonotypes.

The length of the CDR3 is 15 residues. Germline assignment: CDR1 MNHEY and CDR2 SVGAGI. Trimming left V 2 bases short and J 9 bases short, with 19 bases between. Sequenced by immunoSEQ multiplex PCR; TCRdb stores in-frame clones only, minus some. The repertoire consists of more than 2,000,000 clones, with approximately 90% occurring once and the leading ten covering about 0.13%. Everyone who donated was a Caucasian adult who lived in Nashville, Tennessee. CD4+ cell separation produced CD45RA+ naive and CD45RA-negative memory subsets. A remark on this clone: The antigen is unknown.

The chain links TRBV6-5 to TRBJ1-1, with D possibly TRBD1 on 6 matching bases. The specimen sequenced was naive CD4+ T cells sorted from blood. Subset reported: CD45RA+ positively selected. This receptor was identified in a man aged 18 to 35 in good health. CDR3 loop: CASSYSGGPWNQAFF. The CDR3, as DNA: TGTGCCAGCAGTTACAGCGGGGGGCCATGGAACCAAGCTTTCTTT.